This note documents a single TCR beta chain sequence. Primers: 60 Vbeta forward and 13 Jbeta reverse. Measured with immunoSEQ multiplex PCR; TCRdb has only the in-frame clones, and not every one. The sample has around 100,000 clones; about 78% are singletons. V was clipped by 2 bases and J by 5 bases, with 9 bases between them. The CDR3 length is 14 residues. Germline loops: CDR1 LNHDA, CDR2 SQIVND (reference sequence). The sample is drawn from a study of cytomegalovirus exposure and HLA in healthy donors. The source material was PBMCs. The chain has TRBV19 and TRBJ2-2; D possibly corresponds to TRBD2 (6 bases). This TCR came from a woman under 40 in good health and CMV-seropositive. In nucleotides, the CDR3 is TGTGCCAGTAGTATAACGGGAGAGACCGGGGAGCTGTTTTTT. Translated, it gives CASSITGETGELFF.